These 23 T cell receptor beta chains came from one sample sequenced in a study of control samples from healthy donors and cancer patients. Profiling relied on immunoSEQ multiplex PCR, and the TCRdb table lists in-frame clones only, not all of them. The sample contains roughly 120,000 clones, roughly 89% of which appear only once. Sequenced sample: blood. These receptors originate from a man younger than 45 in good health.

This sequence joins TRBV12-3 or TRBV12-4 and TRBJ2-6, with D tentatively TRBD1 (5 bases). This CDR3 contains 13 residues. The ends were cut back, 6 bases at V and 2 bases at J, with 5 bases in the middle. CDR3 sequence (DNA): TGTGCCAGCAGAGGGGCTGGGGCCAACGTCCTGACTTTC. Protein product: CASRGAGANVLTF.

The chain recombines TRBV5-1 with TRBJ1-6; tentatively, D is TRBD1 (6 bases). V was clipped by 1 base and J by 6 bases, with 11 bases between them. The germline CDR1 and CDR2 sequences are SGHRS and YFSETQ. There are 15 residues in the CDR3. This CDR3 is CASSLRGGRNSPLHF. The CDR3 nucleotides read TGCGCCAGCAGCTTGCGAGGGGGGCGTAATTCACCCCTCCACTTT.

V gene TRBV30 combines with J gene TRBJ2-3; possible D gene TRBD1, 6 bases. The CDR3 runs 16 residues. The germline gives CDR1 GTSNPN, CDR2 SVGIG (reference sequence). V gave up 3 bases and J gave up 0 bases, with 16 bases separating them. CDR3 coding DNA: TGTGCCTGGAGCTATCACGGACAGCTCAGCACAGATACGCAGTATTTT. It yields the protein CAWSYHGQLSTDTQYF.

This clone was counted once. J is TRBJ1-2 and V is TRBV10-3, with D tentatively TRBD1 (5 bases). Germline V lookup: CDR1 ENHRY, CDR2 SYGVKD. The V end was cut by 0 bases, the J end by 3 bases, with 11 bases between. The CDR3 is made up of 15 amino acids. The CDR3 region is CAISESSDSDYGYTF. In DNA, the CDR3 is TGTGCCATCAGTGAGTCAAGTGACAGCGACTATGGCTACACCTTC.

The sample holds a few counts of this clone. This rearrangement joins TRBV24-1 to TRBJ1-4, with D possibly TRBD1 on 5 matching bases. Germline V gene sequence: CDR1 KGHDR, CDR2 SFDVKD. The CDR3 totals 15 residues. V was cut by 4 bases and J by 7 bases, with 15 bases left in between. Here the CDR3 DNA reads TGTGCCACCAGTGACTCTGGTACAGGCACTGAAAAACTGTTTTTT. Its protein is CATSDSGTGTEKLFF.

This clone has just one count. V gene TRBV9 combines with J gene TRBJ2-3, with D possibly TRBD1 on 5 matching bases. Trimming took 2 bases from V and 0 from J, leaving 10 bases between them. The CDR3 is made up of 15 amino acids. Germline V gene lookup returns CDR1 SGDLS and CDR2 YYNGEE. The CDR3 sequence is CASSVGHISTDTQYF. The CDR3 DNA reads TGTGCCAGCAGCGTCGGACACATAAGCACAGATACGCAGTATTTT.

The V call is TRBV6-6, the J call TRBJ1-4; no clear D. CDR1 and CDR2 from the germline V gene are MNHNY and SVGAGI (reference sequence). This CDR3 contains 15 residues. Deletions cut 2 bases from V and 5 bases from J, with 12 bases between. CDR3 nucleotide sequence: TGTGCCAGCAGTTACGAGGGTCGGGAGAATGAAAAACTGTTTTTT. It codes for CASSYEGRENEKLFF.

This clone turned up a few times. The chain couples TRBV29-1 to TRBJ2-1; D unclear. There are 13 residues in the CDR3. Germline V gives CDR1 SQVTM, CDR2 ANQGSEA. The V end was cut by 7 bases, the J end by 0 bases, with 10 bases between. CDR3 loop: CSADGTSYNEQFF. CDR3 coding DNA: TGCAGCGCGGACGGTACCTCCTACAATGAGCAGTTCTTC.

The CDR3 nucleotides read TGCGCCAGCAGCCCCTCGGGCACCGGGGAGCTGTTTTTT. Protein sequence: CASSPSGTGELFF. This chain joins TRBV5-1 and TRBJ2-2; unclear D gene. Germline lookup yields CDR1 SGHRS and CDR2 YFSETQ. The V gene lost 4 bases and the J gene lost 4 bases, with 8 bases spanning the gap. The CDR3 covers 13 residues.

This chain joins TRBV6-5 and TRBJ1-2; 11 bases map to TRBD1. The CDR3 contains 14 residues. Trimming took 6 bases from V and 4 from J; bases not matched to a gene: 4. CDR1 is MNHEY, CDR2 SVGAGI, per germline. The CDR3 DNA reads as TGTGCCAGCAGGTCCGGGACAGGGGGCTATGGCTACACCTTC. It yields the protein CASRSGTGGYGYTF.

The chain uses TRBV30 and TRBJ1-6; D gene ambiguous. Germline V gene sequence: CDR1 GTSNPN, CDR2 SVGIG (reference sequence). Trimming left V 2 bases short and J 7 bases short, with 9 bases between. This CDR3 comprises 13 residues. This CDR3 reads CAWSSSVNSPLHF. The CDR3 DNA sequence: TGTGCCTGGAGTTCATCAGTAAATTCACCCCTCCACTTT.

CDR3 sequence: CASSIDPGLAGYGYTF. The DNA of the CDR3 is TGTGCCAGTAGTATAGACCCCGGGCTGGCAGGGTATGGCTACACCTTC. The rearrangement links TRBV19 to TRBJ1-2; a possible D gene is TRBD1 (5 bases). This CDR3 has 16 amino acids. With 0 bases removed from V and 5 bases from J, the gap between germline ends came to 16 bases. Germline CDR1 is LNHDA and CDR2 is SQIVND (reference sequence). The variable domain in full, completed from reference TRBV19 and TRBJ1-2, reads DGGITQSPKYLFRKEGQNVTLSCEQNLNHDAMYWYRQDPGQGLRLIYYSQIVNDFQKGDIAEGYSVSREKKESFPLTVTSAQKNPTAFYLCASSIDPGLAGYGYTFGSGTRLTVV.

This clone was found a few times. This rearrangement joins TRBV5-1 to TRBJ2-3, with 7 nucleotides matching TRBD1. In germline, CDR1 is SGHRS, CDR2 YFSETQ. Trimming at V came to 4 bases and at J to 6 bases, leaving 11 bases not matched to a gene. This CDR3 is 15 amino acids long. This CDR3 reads CASSPDRLRGDTQYF. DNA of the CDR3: TGCGCCAGCAGCCCGGACAGGCTAAGGGGGGATACGCAGTATTTT.

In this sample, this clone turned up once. The CDR3 nucleotides read TGTGCCAGCAGTGGGGAGGGGGGAGCGAATCAGCCCCAGCATTTT. It yields the protein CASSGEGGANQPQHF. This chain connects TRBV6-4 to TRBJ1-5; D perhaps matches TRBD1 (6 bases). V gave up 4 bases and J gave up 4 bases, with 14 bases separating them. The CDR3 totals 15 residues. Germline V gene data show CDR1 as MRHNA and CDR2 as SNTAGT.

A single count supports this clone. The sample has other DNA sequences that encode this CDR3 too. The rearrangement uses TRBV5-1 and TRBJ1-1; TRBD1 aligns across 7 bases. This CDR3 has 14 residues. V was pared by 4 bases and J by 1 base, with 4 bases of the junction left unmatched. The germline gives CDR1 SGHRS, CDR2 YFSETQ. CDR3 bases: TGCGCCAGCAGCCTAGGACAGGCGAACACTGAAGCTTTCTTT. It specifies CASSLGQANTEAFF. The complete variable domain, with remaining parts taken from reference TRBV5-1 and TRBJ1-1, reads KAGVTQTPRYLIKTRGQQVTLSCSPISGHRSVSWYQQTPGQGLQFLFEYFSETQRNKGNFPGRFSGRQFSNSRSEMNVSTLELGDSALYLCASSLGQANTEAFFGQGTRLTVV.

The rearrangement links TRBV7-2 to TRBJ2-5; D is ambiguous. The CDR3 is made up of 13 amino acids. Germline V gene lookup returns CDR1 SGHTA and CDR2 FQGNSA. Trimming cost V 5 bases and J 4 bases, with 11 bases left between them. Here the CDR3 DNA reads TGTGCCAGCAGCCCCCGGACCGGAGAGACCCAGTACTTC. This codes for CASSPRTGETQYF.

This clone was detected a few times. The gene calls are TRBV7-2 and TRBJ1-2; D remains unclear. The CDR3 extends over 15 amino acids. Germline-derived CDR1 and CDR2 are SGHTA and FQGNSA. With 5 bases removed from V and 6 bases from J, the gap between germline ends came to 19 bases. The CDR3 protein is CASSNYVGKRDGYTF. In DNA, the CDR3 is TGTGCCAGCAGCAACTACGTCGGGAAACGGGATGGCTACACCTTC.

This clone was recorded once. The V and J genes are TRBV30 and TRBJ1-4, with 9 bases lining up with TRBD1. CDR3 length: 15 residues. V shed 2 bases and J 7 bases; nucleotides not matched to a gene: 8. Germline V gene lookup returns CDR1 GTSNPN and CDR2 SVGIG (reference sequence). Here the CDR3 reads CAWSNTGTGSEKLFF. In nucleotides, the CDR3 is TGTGCCTGGAGTAATACCGGGACAGGGTCTGAAAAACTGTTTTTT.

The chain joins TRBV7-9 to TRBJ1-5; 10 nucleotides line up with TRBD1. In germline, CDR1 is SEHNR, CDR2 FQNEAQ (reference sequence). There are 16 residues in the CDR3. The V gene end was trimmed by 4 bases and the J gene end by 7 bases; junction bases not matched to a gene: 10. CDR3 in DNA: TGTGCCAGCAGCTCTACCCGGGACAGGGGAGAACAGCCCCAGCATTTT. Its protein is CASSSTRDRGEQPQHF.

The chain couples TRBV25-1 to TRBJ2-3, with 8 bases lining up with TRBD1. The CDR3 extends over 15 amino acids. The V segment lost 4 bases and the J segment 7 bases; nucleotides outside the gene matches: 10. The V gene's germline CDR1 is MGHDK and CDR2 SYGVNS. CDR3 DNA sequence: TGTGCCAGCAGTGCCTACGGACAGGGACGAAATACGCAGTATTTT. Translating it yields CASSAYGQGRNTQYF. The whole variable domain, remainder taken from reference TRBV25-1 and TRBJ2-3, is EADIYQTPRYLVIGTGKKITLECSQTMGHDKMYWYQQDPGMELHLIHYSYGVNSTEKGDLSSESTVSRIRTEHFPLTLESARPSHTSQYLCASSAYGQGRNTQYFGPGTRLTVL.

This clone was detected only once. CDR3 in amino acids: CASSTGGPEVELFF. The CDR3 bases are TGTGCCAGCAGCACCGGGGGTCCTGAGGTAGAGCTGTTTTTT. The chain uses TRBV4-2 and TRBJ2-2; a possible D gene is TRBD2 (6 bases). The germline V and J ends were trimmed by 5 bases and 11 bases, with 18 bases remaining between them. Looked up from germline, CDR1 is LGHNA and CDR2 is YNFKEQ. This CDR3 region has 14 residues.

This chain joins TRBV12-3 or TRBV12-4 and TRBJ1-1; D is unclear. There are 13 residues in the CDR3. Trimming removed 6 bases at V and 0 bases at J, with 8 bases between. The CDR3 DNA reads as TGTGCCAGCAGCTGGACGGTGAACACTGAAGCTTTCTTT. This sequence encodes CASSWTVNTEAFF.

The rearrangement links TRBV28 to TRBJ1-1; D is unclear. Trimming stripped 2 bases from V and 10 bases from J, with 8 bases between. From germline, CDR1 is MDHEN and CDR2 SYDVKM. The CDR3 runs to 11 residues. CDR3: CASSLQNVAFF. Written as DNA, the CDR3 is TGTGCCAGCAGTTTACAGAACGTAGCTTTCTTT.